This T cell receptor beta chain was captured in a study of patients and donors after allogeneic stem cell transplantation. Each CDR3 protein gets one entry after TCRdb re-called the RT-PCR reads with MiXCR. The sample includes about 87,000 distinct CDR3 sequences, roughly 5.2% of them seen just once. This clonotype was recorded at least ten times. Germline CDR1 and CDR2: SGHRS and YFSETQ. Trimming removed 4 bases from V and 6 bases from J, with 8 bases in between. CDR3 length: 13 amino acids. The sequenced sample consisted of blood, either unsorted or a sorted T cell fraction (not recorded which). This rearrangement joins TRBV5-1 to TRBJ1-6; D is uncertain. This TCR was sampled from a human donor who was either an allogeneic HSCT recipient or a stem cell or donor lymphocyte infusion donor (not recorded which). It is not recorded whose cells these are; they may come from a transplant donor. The CDR3 loop is CASSLDLNSPLHF. CDR3 sequence (DNA): TGCGCCAGCAGCCTAGACCTTAATTCACCCCTCCACTTT.